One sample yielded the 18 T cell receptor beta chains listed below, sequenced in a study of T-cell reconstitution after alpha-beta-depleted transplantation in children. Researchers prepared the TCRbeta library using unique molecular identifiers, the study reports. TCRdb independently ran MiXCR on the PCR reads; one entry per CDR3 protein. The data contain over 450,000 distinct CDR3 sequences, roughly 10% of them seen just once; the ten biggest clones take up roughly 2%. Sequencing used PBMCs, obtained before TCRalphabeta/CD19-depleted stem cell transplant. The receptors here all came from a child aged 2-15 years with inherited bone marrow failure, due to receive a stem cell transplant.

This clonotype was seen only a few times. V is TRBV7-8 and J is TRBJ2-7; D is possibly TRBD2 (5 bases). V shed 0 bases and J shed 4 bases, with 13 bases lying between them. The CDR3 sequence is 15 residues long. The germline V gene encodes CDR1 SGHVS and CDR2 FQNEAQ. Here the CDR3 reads CASSLALGAQYEQYF. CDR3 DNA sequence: TGTGCCAGCAGCTTAGCCTTGGGAGCTCAATACGAGCAGTACTTC.

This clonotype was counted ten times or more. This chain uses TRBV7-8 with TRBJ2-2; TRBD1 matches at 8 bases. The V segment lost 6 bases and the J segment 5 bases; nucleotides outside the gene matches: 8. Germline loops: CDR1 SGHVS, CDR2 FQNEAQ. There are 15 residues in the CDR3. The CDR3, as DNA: TGTGCCAGCAGAGTCGGCAGGGGGCGTACCGGGGAGCTGTTTTTT. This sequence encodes CASRVGRGRTGELFF.

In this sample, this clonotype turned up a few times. The CDR3 here is CASSAPEGIDYGYTF. The CDR3 DNA sequence: TGTGCCAGCAGTGCCCCCGAGGGGATTGACTATGGCTACACCTTC. The chain recombines TRBV28 with TRBJ1-2; tentative D call: TRBD1 (5 bases). The V end was cut by 5 bases, the J end by 3 bases, with 16 bases between. This CDR3 has 15 residues. The germline V gene has CDR1 MDHEN and CDR2 SYDVKM.

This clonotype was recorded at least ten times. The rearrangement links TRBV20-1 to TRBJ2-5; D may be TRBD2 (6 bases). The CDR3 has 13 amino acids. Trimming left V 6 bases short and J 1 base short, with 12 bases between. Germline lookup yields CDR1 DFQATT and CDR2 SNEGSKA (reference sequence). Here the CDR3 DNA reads TGCAGTGCCTCCCGACTAGTCCAAGAGACCCAGTACTTC. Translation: CSASRLVQETQYF.

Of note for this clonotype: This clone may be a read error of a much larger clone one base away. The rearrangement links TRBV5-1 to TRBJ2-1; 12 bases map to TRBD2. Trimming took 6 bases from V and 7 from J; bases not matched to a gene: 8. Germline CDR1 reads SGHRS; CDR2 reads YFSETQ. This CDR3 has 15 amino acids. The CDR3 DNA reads TGCGCCAGCACAAGCGGGACTAGCGGGCCGAATGAGCAGTTCTTC. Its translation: CASTSGTSGPNEQFF. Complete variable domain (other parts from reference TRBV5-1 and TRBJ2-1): KAGVTQTPRYLIKTRGQQVTLSCSPISGHRSVSWYQQTPGQGLQFLFEYFSETQRNKGNFPGRFSGRQFSNSRSEMNVSTLELGDSALYLCASTSGTSGPNEQFFGPGTRLTVL.

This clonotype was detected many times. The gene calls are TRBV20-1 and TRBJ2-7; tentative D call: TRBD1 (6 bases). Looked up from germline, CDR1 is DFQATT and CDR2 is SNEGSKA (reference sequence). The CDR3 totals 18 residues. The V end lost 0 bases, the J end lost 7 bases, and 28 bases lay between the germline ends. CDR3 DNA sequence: TGCAGTGCTAGAGATCCTCGGAAAGTCGGACAGACTTTTGGGGAGCAGTACTTC. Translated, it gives CSARDPRKVGQTFGEQYF.

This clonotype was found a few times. CDR3 residues: CASSPFSWGEQFF. CDR3 coding DNA: TGTGCCAGCAGCCCCTTCTCGTGGGGAGAGCAGTTCTTC. V usage is TRBV12-3 or TRBV12-4 and J usage is TRBJ2-1; D remains ambiguous. Trimming took 6 bases from V and 10 from J, leaving 16 bases between them. This CDR3 spans 13 amino acids.

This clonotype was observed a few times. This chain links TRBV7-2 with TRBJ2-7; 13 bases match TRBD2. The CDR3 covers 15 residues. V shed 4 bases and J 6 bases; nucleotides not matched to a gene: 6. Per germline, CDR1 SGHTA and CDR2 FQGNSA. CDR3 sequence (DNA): TGTGCCAGCAGCTACACTAGCGGGGGGGTCCTCGAGCAGTACTTC. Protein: CASSYTSGGVLEQYF.

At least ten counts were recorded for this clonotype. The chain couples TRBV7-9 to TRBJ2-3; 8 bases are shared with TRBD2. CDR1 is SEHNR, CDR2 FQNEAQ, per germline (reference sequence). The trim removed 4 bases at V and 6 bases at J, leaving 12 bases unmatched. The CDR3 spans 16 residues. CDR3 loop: CASSSLAEPSPDTQYF. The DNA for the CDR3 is TGTGCCAGCAGCTCACTAGCGGAGCCGTCTCCCGATACGCAGTATTTT.

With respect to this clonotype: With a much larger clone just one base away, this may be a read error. The CDR3 coding sequence is TGTGTCATCAGTGAATTGGTGGGTAGCTCCTACAATGAGCAGTTCTTC. Its protein is CVISELVGSSYNEQFF. This chain joins TRBV10-3 and TRBJ2-1; no firm D call. The germline CDR1 and CDR2 sequences are ENHRY and SYGVKD. The CDR3 has 16 residues.

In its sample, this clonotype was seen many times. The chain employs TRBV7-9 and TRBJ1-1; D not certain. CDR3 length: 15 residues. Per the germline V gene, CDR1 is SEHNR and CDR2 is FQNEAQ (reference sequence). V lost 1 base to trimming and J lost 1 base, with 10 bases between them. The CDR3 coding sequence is TGTGCCAGCAGCTTAGGCTGGTCAGAGAACACTGAAGCTTTCTTT. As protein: CASSLGWSENTEAFF.

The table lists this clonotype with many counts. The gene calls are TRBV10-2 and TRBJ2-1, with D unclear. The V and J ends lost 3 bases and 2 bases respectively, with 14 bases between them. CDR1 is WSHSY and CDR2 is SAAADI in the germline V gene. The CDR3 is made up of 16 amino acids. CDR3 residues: CASSEFAETPYNEQFF. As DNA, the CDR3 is TGCGCCAGCAGTGAATTCGCGGAAACCCCCTACAATGAGCAGTTCTTC.

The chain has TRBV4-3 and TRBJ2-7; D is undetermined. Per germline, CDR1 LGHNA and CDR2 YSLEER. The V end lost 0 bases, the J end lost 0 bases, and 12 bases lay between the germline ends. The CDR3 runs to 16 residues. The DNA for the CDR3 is TGCGCCAGCAGCCAAGAATCTGGGCCCCTCTCCTACGAGCAGTACTTC. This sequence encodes CASSQESGPLSYEQYF.

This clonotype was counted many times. The CDR3 protein is CASSSRDRGNTEAFF. The DNA of the CDR3 is TGCGCCAGCAGCTCCCGGGACAGGGGTAACACTGAAGCTTTCTTT. This sequence joins TRBV5-1 and TRBJ1-1, with TRBD1 matching over 10 bases. Germline V lookup: CDR1 SGHRS, CDR2 YFSETQ. With V trimmed by 3 bases and J by 2 bases, 4 bases remained unmatched. The CDR3 runs 15 residues.

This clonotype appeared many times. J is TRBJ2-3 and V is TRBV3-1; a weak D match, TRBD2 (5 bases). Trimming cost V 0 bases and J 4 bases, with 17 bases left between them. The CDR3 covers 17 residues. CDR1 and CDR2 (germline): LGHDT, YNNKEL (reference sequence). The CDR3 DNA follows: TGTGCCAGCAGCCAAGATAGGCTAGCCGAGGCGCCAGATACGCAGTATTTT. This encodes CASSQDRLAEAPDTQYF.

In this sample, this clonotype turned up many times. In DNA form, the CDR3 reads TGTGCCATATTAGATTGGAGTAGGTACGAGCAGTACTTC. It yields the protein CAILDWSRYEQYF. V is TRBV10-3 and J is TRBJ2-7; D is uncertain. V lost 9 bases and J lost 4, with 16 bases in between. The V gene's germline CDR1 is ENHRY and CDR2 SYGVKD. This CDR3 has 13 amino acids.

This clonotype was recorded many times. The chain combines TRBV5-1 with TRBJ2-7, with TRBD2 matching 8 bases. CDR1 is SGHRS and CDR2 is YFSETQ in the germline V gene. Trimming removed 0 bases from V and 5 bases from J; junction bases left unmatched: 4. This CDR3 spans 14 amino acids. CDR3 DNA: TGCGCCAGCAGCTTGGAACTAGCGGAGGACGAGCAGTACTTC. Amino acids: CASSLELAEDEQYF.

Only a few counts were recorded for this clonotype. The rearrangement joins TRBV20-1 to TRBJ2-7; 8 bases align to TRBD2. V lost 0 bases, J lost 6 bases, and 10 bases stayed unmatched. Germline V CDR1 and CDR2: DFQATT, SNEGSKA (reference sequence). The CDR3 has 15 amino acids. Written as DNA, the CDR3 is TGCAGTGCTAGAGATCGGTCCGGGAGGGCCCTCGAGCAGTACTTC. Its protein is CSARDRSGRALEQYF.